This T cell receptor beta chain was observed in a study of beta chain features in type 1 diabetes. From germline, CDR1 is SGHNT and CDR2 YYREEE (reference sequence). The CDR3 covers 15 residues. With 2 bases removed from V and 4 bases from J, the gap between germline ends came to 12 bases. Only a few counts were recorded for this clone. Antigen unknown. The study, taken as a whole, reports: Patients with Type 1 diabetes showed moderately but significantly shorter TCRB CDR3s in all four CD4+ subsets.

What was sequenced were expressed TCRB transcripts, since all of the isolated RNA had been reverse transcribed. Measured with immunoSEQ multiplex PCR; TCRdb has only the in-frame clones, and not every one. The sample consists of hundreds of thousands of clones, 14% of them appearing once. The sequenced material came from naive CD4+ T cells from blood. The TCR was taken from a man in his thirties or forties with type 1 diabetes. This sequence joins TRBV5-4 and TRBJ2-2; TRBD2 is a possible D gene (6 bases). The CDR3 is CASSFTGTLTGELFF. In DNA, the CDR3 is TGTGCCAGCAGCTTTACCGGGACTCTCACCGGGGAGCTGTTTTTT.